The T cell receptor (beta chain) described here comes from a study of OX40 agonist ivuxolimab in advanced cancers. In the case of this clone: Its antigen is undetermined.

The investigators sampled blood at baseline, at cycle 4 day 1, and at cycle 7 day 1. The CDR3 runs 15 residues. J lost 6 bases, V lost 7 bases, and 12 bases had no gene match. Germline CDR1 LNHDA, CDR2 SQIVND (reference sequence). The data were produced by immunoSEQ multiplex PCR, yet TCRdb's version contains in-frame clones alone and is incomplete. The table lists 40,000 to 55,000 clones, about 88% of them singletons, with roughly 13% in the top ten. Study results and caveats: Among some nonresponders, normalized T-cell clonal expansion was also low.

V is TRBV19 and J is TRBJ2-1; 7 bases are shared with TRBD1. The sequence was obtained from an adult with an advanced solid tumor such as melanoma, head and neck, liver or kidney cancer. Here the sequenced sample was CD4+ or CD8+ T cells sorted from blood, taken in a trial of the OX40 agonist ivuxolimab. CDR3 region: CASKNRGSGSNEQFF. The CDR3 DNA follows: TGTGCCAGTAAAAACAGGGGTTCCGGGTCCAATGAGCAGTTCTTC.